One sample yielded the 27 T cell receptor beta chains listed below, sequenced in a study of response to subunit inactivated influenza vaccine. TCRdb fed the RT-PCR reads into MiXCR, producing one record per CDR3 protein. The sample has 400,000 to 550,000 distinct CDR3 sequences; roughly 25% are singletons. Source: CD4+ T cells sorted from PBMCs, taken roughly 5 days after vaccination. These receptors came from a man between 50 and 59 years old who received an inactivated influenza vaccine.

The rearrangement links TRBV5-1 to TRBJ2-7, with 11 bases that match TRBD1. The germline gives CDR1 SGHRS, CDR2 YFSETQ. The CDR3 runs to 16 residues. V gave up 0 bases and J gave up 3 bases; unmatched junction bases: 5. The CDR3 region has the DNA TGCGCCAGCAGCTTGGCCTCGGGACAGGGGGTCTACGAGCAGTACTTC. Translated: CASSLASGQGVYEQYF.

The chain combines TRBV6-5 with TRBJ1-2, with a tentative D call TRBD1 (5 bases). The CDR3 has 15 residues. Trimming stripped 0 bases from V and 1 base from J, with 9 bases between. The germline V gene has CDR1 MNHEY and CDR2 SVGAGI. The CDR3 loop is CASSYSGGHNYGYTF. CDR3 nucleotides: TGTGCCAGCAGTTACTCGGGGGGTCATAACTATGGCTACACCTTC.

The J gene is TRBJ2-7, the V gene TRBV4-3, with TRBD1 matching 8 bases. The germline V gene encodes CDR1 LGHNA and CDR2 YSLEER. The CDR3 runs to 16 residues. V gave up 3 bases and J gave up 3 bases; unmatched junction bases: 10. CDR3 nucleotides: TGCGCCAGCAGCCAGCGGACCGACAGGGGAGTCTACGAGCAGTACTTC. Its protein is CASSQRTDRGVYEQYF.

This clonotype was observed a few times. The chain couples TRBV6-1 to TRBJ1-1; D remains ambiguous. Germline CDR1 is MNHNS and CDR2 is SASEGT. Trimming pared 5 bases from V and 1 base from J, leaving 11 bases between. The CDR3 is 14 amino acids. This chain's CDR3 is CASSPRRQNTEAFF. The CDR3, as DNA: TGTGCCAGCAGTCCGAGAAGACAGAACACTGAAGCTTTCTTT.

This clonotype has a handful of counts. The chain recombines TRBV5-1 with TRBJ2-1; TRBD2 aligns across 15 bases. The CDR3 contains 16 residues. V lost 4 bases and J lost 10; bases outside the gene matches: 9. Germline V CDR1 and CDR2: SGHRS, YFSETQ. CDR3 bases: TGCGCCAGCAGCCCTTACGGGACTAGCGGGAGGAGGGAGCAGTTCTTC. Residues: CASSPYGTSGRREQFF.

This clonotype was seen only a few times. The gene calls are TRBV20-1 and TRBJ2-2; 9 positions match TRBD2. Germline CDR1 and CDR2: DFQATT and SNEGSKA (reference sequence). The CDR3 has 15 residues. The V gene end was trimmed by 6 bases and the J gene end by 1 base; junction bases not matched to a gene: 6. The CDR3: CSATRAGGNTGELFF. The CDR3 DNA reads TGCAGTGCAACACGAGCGGGGGGGAACACCGGGGAGCTGTTTTTT.

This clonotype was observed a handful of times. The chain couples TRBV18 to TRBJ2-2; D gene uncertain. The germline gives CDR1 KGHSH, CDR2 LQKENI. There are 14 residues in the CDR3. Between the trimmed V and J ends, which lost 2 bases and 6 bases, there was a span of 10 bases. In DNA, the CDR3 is TGTGCCAGCTCACCAGAGACGCCTCCCGGGGAGCTGTTTTTT. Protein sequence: CASSPETPPGELFF.

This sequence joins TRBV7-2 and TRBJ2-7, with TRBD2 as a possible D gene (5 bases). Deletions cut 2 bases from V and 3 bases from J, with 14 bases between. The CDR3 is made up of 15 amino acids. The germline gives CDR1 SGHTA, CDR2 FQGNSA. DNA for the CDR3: TGTGCCAGCAGCTTATCGGGAAGCTTCGGCTACGAGCAGTACTTC. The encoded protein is CASSLSGSFGYEQYF.

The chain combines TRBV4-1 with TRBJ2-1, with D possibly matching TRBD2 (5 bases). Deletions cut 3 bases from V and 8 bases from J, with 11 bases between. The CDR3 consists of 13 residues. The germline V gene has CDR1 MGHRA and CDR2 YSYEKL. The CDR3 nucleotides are TGCGCCAGCAGCCAGCCGAATAGCGATGAGCAGTTCTTC. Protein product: CASSQPNSDEQFF.

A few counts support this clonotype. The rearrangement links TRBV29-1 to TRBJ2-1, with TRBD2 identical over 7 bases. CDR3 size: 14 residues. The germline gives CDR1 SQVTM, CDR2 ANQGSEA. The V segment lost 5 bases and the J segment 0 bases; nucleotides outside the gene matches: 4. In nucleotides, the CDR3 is TGCAGCGTTAGCGGGGCCGGCTCCTACAATGAGCAGTTCTTC. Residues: CSVSGAGSYNEQFF.

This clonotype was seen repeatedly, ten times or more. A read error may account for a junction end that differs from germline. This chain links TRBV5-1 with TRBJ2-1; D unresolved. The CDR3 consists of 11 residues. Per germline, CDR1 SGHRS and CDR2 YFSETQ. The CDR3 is CASSFDNEQFF. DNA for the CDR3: TGTGCCAGCAGCTTTGATAATGAGCAGTTCTTC.

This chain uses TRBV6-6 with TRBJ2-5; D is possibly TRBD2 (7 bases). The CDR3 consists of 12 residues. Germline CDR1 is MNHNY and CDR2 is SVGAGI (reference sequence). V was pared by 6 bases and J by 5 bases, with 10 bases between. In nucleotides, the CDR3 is TGTGCCAGCAGAGGGAGGGGGGAGACCCAGTACTTC. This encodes CASRGRGETQYF.

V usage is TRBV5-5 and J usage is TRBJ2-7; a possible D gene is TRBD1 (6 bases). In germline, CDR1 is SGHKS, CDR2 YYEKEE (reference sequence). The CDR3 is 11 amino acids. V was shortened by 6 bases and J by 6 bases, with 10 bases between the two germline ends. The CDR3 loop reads CASIARGEQYF. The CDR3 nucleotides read TGTGCCAGCATAGCCAGGGGCGAGCAGTACTTC.

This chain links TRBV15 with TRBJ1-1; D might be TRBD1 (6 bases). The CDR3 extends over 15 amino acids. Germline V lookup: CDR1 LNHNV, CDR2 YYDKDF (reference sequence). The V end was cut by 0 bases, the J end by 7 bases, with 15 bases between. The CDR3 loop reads CATSREAGDMLEAFF. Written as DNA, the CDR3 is TGTGCCACCAGCAGAGAGGCAGGGGATATGCTTGAAGCTTTCTTT.

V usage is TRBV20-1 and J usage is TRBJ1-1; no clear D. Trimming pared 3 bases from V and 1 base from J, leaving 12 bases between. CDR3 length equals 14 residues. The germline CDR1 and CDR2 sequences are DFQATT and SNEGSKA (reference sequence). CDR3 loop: CSASALPPNTEAFF. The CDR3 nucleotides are TGCAGTGCTAGCGCCCTCCCCCCGAACACTGAAGCTTTCTTT.

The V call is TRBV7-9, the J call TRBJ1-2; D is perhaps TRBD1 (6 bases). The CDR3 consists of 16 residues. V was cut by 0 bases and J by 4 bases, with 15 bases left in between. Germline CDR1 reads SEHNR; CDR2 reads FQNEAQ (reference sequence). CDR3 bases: TGTGCCAGCAGCTTAGCCGGACAGTCCAGATCCTATGGCTACACCTTC. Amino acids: CASSLAGQSRSYGYTF.

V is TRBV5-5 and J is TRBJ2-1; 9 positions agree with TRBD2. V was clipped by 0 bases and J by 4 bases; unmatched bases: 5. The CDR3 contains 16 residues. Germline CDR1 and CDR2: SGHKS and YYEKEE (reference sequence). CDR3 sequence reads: CASSLAVAGGYNEQFF. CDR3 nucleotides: TGTGCCAGCAGCTTGGCCGTCGCGGGGGGGTACAATGAGCAGTTCTTC.

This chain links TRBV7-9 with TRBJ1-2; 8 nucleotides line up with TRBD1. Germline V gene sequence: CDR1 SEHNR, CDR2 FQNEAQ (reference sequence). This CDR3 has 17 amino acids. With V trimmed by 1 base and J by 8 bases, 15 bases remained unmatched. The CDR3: CASSLDRGRRLERGYTF. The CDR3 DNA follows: TGTGCCAGCAGCTTAGACAGGGGGAGGCGACTGGAGCGCGGCTACACCTTC.

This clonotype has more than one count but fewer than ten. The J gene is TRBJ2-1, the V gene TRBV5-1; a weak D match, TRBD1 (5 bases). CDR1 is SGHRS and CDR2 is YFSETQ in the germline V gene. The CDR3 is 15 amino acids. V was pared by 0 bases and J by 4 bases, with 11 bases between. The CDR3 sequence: CASSLGQTEYNEQFF. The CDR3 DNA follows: TGCGCCAGCAGCTTGGGACAGACAGAATACAATGAGCAGTTCTTC.

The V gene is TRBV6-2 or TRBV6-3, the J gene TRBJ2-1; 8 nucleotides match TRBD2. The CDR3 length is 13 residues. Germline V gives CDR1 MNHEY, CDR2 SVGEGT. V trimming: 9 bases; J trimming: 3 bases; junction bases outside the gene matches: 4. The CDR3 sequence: CASSGGVYNEQFF. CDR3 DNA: TGTGCCAGTTCCGGGGGGGTCTACAATGAGCAGTTCTTC.

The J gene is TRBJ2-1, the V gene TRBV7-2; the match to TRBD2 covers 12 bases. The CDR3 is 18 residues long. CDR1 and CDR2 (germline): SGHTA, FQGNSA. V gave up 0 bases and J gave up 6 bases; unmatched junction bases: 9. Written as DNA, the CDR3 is TGTGCCAGCAGCTTAGCGGGACTAGCGGGCTTCCCCGGCAATGAGCAGTTCTTC. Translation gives CASSLAGLAGFPGNEQFF.

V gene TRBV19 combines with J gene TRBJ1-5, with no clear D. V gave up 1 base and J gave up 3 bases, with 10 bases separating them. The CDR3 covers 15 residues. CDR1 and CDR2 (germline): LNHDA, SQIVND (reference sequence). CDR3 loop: CASSIAVFDNQPQHF. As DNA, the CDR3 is TGTGCCAGTAGTATAGCGGTCTTTGACAATCAGCCCCAGCATTTT.

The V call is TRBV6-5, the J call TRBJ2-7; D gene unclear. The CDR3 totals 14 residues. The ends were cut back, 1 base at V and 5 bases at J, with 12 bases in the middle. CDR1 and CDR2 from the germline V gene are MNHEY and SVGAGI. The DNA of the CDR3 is TGTGCCAGCAGTTACTTCAGCCGTTCCGACGAGCAGTACTTC. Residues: CASSYFSRSDEQYF.

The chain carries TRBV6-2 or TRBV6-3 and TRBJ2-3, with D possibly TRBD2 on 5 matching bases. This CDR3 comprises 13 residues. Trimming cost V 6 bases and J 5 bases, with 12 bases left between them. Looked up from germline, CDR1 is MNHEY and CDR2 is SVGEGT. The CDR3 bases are TGTGCCAGCAGACTAGGGCAGTTAGATACGCAGTATTTT. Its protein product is CASRLGQLDTQYF.

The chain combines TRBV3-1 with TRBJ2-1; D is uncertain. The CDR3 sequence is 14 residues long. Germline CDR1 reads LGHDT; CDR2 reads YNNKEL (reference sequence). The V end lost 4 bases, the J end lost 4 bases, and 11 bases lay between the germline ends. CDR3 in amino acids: CASSPAAPYNEQFF. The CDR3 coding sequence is TGTGCCAGCAGCCCCGCGGCCCCGTACAATGAGCAGTTCTTC.

The CDR3 sequence is CASSLNPRQHTDTQYF. CDR3 nucleotide sequence: TGTGCCAGCAGCTTAAATCCTCGACAGCACACAGATACGCAGTATTTT. This chain connects TRBV7-2 to TRBJ2-3; D is possibly TRBD1 (5 bases). V was shortened by 2 bases and J by 2 bases, with 14 bases between the two germline ends. Germline V gene sequence: CDR1 SGHTA, CDR2 FQGNSA. This CDR3 spans 16 amino acids.

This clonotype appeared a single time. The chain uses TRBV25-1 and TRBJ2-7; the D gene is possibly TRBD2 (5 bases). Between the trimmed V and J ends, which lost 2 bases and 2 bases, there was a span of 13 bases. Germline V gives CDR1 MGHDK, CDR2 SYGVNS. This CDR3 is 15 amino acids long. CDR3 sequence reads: CASSERWSSAYEQYF. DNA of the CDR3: TGTGCCAGCAGTGAACGGTGGAGTAGCGCCTACGAGCAGTACTTC.